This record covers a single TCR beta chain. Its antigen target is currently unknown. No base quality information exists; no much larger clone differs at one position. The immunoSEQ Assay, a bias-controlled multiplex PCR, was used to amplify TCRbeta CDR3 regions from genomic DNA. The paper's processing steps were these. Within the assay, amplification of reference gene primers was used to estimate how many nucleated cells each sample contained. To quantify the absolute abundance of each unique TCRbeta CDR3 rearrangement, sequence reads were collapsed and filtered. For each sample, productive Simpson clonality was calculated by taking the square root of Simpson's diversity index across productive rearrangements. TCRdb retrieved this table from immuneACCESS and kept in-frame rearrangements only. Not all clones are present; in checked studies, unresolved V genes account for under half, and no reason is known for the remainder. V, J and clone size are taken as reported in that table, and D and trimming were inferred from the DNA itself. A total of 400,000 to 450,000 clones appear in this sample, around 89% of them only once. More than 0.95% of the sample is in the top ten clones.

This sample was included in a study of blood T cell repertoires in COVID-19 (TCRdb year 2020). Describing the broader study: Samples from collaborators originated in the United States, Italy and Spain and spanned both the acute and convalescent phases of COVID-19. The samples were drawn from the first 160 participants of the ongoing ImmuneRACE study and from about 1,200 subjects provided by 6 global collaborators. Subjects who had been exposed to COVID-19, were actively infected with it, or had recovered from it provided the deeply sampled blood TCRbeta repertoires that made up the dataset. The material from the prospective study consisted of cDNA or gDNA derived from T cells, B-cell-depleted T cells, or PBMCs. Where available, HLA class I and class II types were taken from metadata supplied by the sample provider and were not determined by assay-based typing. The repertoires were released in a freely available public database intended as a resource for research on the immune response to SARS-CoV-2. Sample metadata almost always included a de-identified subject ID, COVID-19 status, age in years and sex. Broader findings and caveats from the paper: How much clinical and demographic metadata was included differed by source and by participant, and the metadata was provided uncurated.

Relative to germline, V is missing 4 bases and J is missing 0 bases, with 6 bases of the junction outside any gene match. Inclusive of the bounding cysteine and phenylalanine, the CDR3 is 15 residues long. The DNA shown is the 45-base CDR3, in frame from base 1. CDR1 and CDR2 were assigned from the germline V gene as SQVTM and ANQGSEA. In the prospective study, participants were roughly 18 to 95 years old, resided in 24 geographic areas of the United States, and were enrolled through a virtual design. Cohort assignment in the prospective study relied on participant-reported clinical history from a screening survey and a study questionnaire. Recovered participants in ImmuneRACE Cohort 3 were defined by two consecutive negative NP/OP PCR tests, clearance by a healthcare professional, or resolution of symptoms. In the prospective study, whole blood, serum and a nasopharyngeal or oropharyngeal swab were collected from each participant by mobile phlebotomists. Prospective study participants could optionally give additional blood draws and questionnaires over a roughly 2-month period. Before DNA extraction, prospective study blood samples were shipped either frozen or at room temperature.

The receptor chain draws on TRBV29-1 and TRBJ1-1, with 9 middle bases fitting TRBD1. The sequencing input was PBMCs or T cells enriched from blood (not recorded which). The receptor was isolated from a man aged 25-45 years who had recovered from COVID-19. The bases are TGCAGCGTTGGACCTGACAGGGGGATGAACACTGAAGCTTTCTTT. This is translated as CSVGPDRGMNTEAFF.